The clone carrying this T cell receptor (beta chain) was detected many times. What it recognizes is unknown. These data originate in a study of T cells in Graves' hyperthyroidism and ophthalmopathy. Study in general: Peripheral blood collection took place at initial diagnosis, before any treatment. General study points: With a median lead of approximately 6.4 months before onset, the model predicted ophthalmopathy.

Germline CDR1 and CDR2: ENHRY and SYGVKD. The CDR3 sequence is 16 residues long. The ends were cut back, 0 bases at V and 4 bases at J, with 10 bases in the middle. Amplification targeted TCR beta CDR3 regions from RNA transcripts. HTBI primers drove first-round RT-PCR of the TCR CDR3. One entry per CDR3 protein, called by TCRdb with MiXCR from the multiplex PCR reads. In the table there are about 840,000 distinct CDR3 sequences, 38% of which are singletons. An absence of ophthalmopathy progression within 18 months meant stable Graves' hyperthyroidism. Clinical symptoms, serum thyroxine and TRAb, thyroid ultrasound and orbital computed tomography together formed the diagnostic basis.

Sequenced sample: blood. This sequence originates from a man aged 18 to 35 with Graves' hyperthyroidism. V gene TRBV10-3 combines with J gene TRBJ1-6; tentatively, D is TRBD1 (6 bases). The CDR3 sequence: CAISESGGVYNSPLHF. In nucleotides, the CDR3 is TGTGCCATCAGTGAGTCAGGGGGTGTATATAATTCACCCCTCCACTTT.